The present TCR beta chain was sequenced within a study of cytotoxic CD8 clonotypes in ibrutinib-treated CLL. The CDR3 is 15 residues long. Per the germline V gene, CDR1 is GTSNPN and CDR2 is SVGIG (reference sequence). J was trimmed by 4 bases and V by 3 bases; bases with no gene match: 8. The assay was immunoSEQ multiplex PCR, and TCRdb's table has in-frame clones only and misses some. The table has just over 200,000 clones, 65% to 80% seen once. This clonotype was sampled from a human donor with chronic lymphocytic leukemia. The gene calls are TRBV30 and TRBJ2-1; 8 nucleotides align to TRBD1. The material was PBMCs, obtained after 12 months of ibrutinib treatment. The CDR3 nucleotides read TGTGCCTGGAGCGCCTCCAGGGGGCGGTACAATGAGCAGTTCTTC. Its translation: CAWSASRGRYNEQFF. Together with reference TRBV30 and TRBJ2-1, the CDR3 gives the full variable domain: SQTIHQWPATLVQPVGSPLSLECTVEGTSNPNLYWYRQAAGRGLQLLFYSVGIGQISSEVPQNLSASRPQDRQFILSSKKLLLSDSGFYLCAWSASRGRYNEQFFGPGTRLTVL.